A selection of T cell receptor beta chains follows, all from one sample in a study of siplizumab effects on memory and regulatory T cells. Produced via immunoSEQ multiplex PCR; TCRdb's table is partial and in-frame only. The top ten clones hold around 0.68% of a sample with 90,000 to 120,000 clones, just over 90% of them seen once. The sequenced sample consisted of Tregs sorted from blood. These receptors all come from a human donor in good health. The CDR3 runs from the conserved cysteine through the conserved F or W. Each record gives: D gene, clone size, J gene, V gene, CDR3 DNA, CDR3 protein. The D gene is left open where the match is weak. Only some rows state a clone size, as once, few, many or a class for expanded clones.

d_gene: -; abundance: -; j_gene: TRBJ2-1; v_gene: TRBV5-1; CDR3nt: TGCGCCAGCAGCTTTGAACTAAATACCTACAATGAGCAGTTCTTC; CDR3aa: CASSFELNTYNEQFF
d_gene: TRBD1; abundance: -; j_gene: TRBJ2-6; v_gene: TRBV5-1; CDR3nt: TGCGCCAGCAGCTTGGAGCGCGTGACAGGGTATTTGGGGGCCAACGTCCTGACTTTC; CDR3aa: CASSLERVTGYLGANVLTF
d_gene: -; abundance: once; j_gene: TRBJ1-3; v_gene: TRBV2; CDR3nt: TGTGCCAGCAGCCCCTTGCATTCTCTCTCTGGAAACACCATATATTTT; CDR3aa: CASSPLHSLSGNTIYF
d_gene: TRBD2; abundance: -; j_gene: TRBJ2-3; v_gene: TRBV12-5; CDR3nt: TGTGCCCGGGGGGGGGACACAGATACGCAGTATTTT; CDR3aa: CARGGDTDTQYF
d_gene: -; abundance: few; j_gene: TRBJ1-1; v_gene: TRBV5-4; CDR3nt: TGTGCCAGCAGCTTAGGACAGCCTAACACTGAAGCTTTCTTT; CDR3aa: CASSLGQPNTEAFF
d_gene: TRBD1; abundance: -; j_gene: TRBJ1-1; v_gene: TRBV28; CDR3nt: TGTGCCAGCAGGTCCCCCGACAGGGTGGTAGAGGGTTTCTTT; CDR3aa: CASRSPDRVVEGFF
d_gene: -; abundance: -; j_gene: TRBJ1-4; v_gene: TRBV6-5; CDR3nt: TGTGCCTCCTCGCCCGGGGAGGGTAATGAAAAACTGTTTTTT; CDR3aa: CASSPGEGNEKLFF
d_gene: TRBD2; abundance: -; j_gene: TRBJ2-7; v_gene: TRBV7-2; CDR3nt: TGTGCCAGCAGCCGGGGCAAGATAGCGGGAGAGCCCTACGAGCAGTACTTC; CDR3aa: CASSRGKIAGEPYEQYF
d_gene: TRBD2; abundance: -; j_gene: TRBJ2-1; v_gene: TRBV7-9; CDR3nt: TGTGCCAGCAGTAAACCGGCTAGCGGACACAATGAGCAGTTCTTC; CDR3aa: CASSKPASGHNEQFF
d_gene: -; abundance: -; j_gene: TRBJ2-3; v_gene: TRBV10-3; CDR3nt: TGTGCCATCAGTGGGACTTCAACAGATACGCAGTATTTT; CDR3aa: CAISGTSTDTQYF
d_gene: -; abundance: once; j_gene: TRBJ2-3; v_gene: TRBV9; CDR3nt: TGTGCCAGCAGCGCTCACGGGGCAGATACGCAGTATTTT; CDR3aa: CASSAHGADTQYF
d_gene: TRBD2; abundance: -; j_gene: TRBJ2-5; v_gene: TRBV18; CDR3nt: TGTGCCAGCTCACCCAACGCGGGAGTCCAAGAGACCCAGTACTTC; CDR3aa: CASSPNAGVQETQYF
d_gene: TRBD2; abundance: -; j_gene: TRBJ2-5; v_gene: TRBV10-3; CDR3nt: TGTGCCATCAGTCCGGGACTAGCGGGGGGAGAGACCCAGTACTTC; CDR3aa: CAISPGLAGGETQYF
d_gene: TRBD1; abundance: few; j_gene: TRBJ1-5; v_gene: TRBV6-1; CDR3nt: TGTGCCAGCAACAGGGGACATCAGCCCCAGCATTTT; CDR3aa: CASNRGHQPQHF
d_gene: TRBD2; abundance: -; j_gene: TRBJ2-1; v_gene: TRBV4-1; CDR3nt: TGCGCCAGCAGCCAAGCGGAGGCGGGAGTTGACAATGAGCAGTTCTTC; CDR3aa: CASSQAEAGVDNEQFF
d_gene: -; abundance: -; j_gene: TRBJ2-4; v_gene: TRBV28; CDR3nt: TGTGCCAGCAATGGAGTAGGCGGATTAGCCAAAAACATTCAGTACTTC; CDR3aa: CASNGVGGLAKNIQYF
d_gene: -; abundance: -; j_gene: TRBJ2-2; v_gene: TRBV5-1; CDR3nt: TGCGCCAGCAGCTCCTGGATGATTAACACCGGGGAGCTGTTTTTT; CDR3aa: CASSSWMINTGELFF
d_gene: -; abundance: -; j_gene: TRBJ2-3; v_gene: TRBV7-3; CDR3nt: TGTGCCAGCAGCTTAAAAAGCGGTCCTAGCACAGATACGCAGTATTTT; CDR3aa: CASSLKSGPSTDTQYF
d_gene: -; abundance: -; j_gene: TRBJ1-2; v_gene: TRBV7-2; CDR3nt: TGTGCCAGCAGCCGGAGTCCTACTGAAAACTATGGCTACACCTTC; CDR3aa: CASSRSPTENYGYTF
d_gene: -; abundance: once; j_gene: TRBJ1-2; v_gene: TRBV5-4; CDR3nt: TGTGCCAGCAGCCGGGTGGATAACTATGGCTACACCTTC; CDR3aa: CASSRVDNYGYTF
d_gene: -; abundance: -; j_gene: TRBJ1-5; v_gene: TRBV19; CDR3nt: TGTGCCAGTAGTATTGACTCCGGGCAGCCCCAGCATTTT; CDR3aa: CASSIDSGQPQHF
d_gene: -; abundance: once; j_gene: TRBJ2-5; v_gene: TRBV6-1; CDR3nt: TGTGCCAGCAGTGAACTTGCGGGGTTTGAGACCCAGTACTTC; CDR3aa: CASSELAGFETQYF
d_gene: -; abundance: -; j_gene: TRBJ1-3; v_gene: TRBV6-5; CDR3nt: TGTGCCAGCAGTTACTCTGTGAGAGGTTTTGAAAACACCATATATTTT; CDR3aa: CASSYSVRGFENTIYF
d_gene: TRBD2; abundance: -; j_gene: TRBJ2-5; v_gene: TRBV5-6; CDR3nt: TGTGCCAGCAGCTTGGGGACTAGTGAGACCCAGTACTTC; CDR3aa: CASSLGTSETQYF
d_gene: TRBD2; abundance: -; j_gene: TRBJ2-1; v_gene: TRBV14; CDR3nt: TGTGCCAGCAGCCAAAATTGGGGGGGCTCCTACAATGAGCAGTTCTTC; CDR3aa: CASSQNWGGSYNEQFF
d_gene: -; abundance: -; j_gene: TRBJ1-2; v_gene: TRBV7-2; CDR3nt: TGTGCCAGCAGCTTAGTGGGCATGTGGGGGGGCTACACCTTC; CDR3aa: CASSLVGMWGGYTF
d_gene: TRBD1; abundance: -; j_gene: TRBJ1-2; v_gene: TRBV6-1; CDR3nt: TGTGCCAGCACCGAACAGGGGAACTATGGCTACACCTTC; CDR3aa: CASTEQGNYGYTF
d_gene: TRBD2; abundance: -; j_gene: TRBJ2-2; v_gene: TRBV19; CDR3nt: TGTGCCAGTAGTTCTGGGACTACGAACACCGGGGAGCTGTTTTTT; CDR3aa: CASSSGTTNTGELFF
d_gene: TRBD1; abundance: -; j_gene: TRBJ1-2; v_gene: TRBV5-1; CDR3nt: TGCGCCAGCAGCTTGAGGGGACAGGACTATGGCTACACCTTC; CDR3aa: CASSLRGQDYGYTF
d_gene: -; abundance: -; j_gene: TRBJ2-3; v_gene: TRBV9; CDR3nt: TGTGCCAGCAGCGTAGATGGACAGTTCGGGCAGTATTTT; CDR3aa: CASSVDGQFGQYF
d_gene: -; abundance: -; j_gene: TRBJ2-5; v_gene: TRBV5-1; CDR3nt: TGCGCCAGCAGCTTGACTAGCTCCCGGGAGACCCAGTACTTC; CDR3aa: CASSLTSSRETQYF
d_gene: -; abundance: -; j_gene: TRBJ1-3; v_gene: TRBV5-1; CDR3nt: TGCGCCAGCAGCTTGGTGGGTCAGACCAGCTCTGGAAACACCATATATTTT; CDR3aa: CASSLVGQTSSGNTIYF
d_gene: -; abundance: -; j_gene: TRBJ2-7; v_gene: TRBV6-5; CDR3nt: TGTGCCAGCAGTTCCCCGGTCCTCGTTGAGCAGTACTTC; CDR3aa: CASSSPVLVEQYF
d_gene: -; abundance: -; j_gene: TRBJ2-7; v_gene: TRBV6-5; CDR3nt: TGTGCCAGCAGACGGACACCAGCCTACGAGCAGTACTTC; CDR3aa: CASRRTPAYEQYF
d_gene: -; abundance: few; j_gene: TRBJ1-1; v_gene: TRBV11-2; CDR3nt: TGTGCCAGCAGCCCGAGATCGGGAAAGGAAGCTTTCTTT; CDR3aa: CASSPRSGKEAFF
d_gene: -; abundance: -; j_gene: TRBJ2-1; v_gene: TRBV5-8; CDR3nt: TGTGCCAGCAGAACAGCGGCGTACAATGAGCAGTTCTTC; CDR3aa: CASRTAAYNEQFF
d_gene: TRBD2; abundance: once; j_gene: TRBJ2-1; v_gene: TRBV4-2; CDR3nt: TGTGCCAGCAGCCAAGCGGGAGGGAATAGGTATGAGCAGTTCTTC; CDR3aa: CASSQAGGNRYEQFF
d_gene: -; abundance: -; j_gene: TRBJ1-4; v_gene: TRBV5-1; CDR3nt: TGCGCCAGCAGCTTGGCCGGATTTTCACCTCCAACTAATGAAAAACTGTTTTTT; CDR3aa: CASSLAGFSPPTNEKLFF
d_gene: -; abundance: -; j_gene: TRBJ2-1; v_gene: TRBV28; CDR3nt: TGTGCCAGCCCCAACAATAGGGGCAATGAGCAGTTCTTC; CDR3aa: CASPNNRGNEQFF
d_gene: -; abundance: -; j_gene: TRBJ2-7; v_gene: TRBV6-6; CDR3nt: TGTGCCAGCACCTCCGTGGGGGCGGGGGAGCAGTACTTC; CDR3aa: CASTSVGAGEQYF
d_gene: TRBD1; abundance: -; j_gene: TRBJ2-5; v_gene: TRBV4-2; CDR3nt: TGTGCCAGCAGCCAAGGGACAGGGACTTTACAAGAGACCCAGTACTTC; CDR3aa: CASSQGTGTLQETQYF
d_gene: TRBD1; abundance: -; j_gene: TRBJ1-2; v_gene: TRBV28; CDR3nt: TGTGCCAGCAGCCTAGGGACAGGGGTGTACTATGGCTACACCTTC; CDR3aa: CASSLGTGVYYGYTF
d_gene: -; abundance: -; j_gene: TRBJ2-3; v_gene: TRBV6-4; CDR3nt: TGTGCCAGCAGTGACTCCGCCGGAGGACTCGGTAGCACAGATACGCAGTATTTT; CDR3aa: CASSDSAGGLGSTDTQYF
d_gene: -; abundance: -; j_gene: TRBJ2-5; v_gene: TRBV20-1; CDR3nt: TGCAGCGTTTGGATGGAGACCCAGTACTTC; CDR3aa: CSVWMETQYF
d_gene: -; abundance: -; j_gene: TRBJ2-3; v_gene: TRBV20-1; CDR3nt: TGCAGTGGGGGGGTAACAGATACGCAGTATTTT; CDR3aa: CSGGVTDTQYF
d_gene: -; abundance: -; j_gene: TRBJ1-1; v_gene: TRBV6-6; CDR3nt: TGTGCCAGCAGTTCCCGCCCGGCAGGAAACACTGAAGCTTTCTTT; CDR3aa: CASSSRPAGNTEAFF
d_gene: -; abundance: -; j_gene: TRBJ2-1; v_gene: TRBV7-9; CDR3nt: TGTGCCAGCAGCTCATGGACAGAGCGGAATGAGCAGTTCTTC; CDR3aa: CASSSWTERNEQFF
d_gene: TRBD2; abundance: -; j_gene: TRBJ2-7; v_gene: TRBV6-5; CDR3nt: TGTGCCAGCAGTTACTGGGCGGGAGGGTACGAGCAGTACTTC; CDR3aa: CASSYWAGGYEQYF